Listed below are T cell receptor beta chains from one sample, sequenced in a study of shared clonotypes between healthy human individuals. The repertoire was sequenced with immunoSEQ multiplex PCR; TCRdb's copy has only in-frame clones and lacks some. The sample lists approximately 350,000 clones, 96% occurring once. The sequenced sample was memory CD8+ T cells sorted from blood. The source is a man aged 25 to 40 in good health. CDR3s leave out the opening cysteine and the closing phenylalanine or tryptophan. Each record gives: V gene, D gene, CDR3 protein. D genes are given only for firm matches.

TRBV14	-	ASSHRQVPDTQY
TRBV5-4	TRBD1	ASSFSGGAGNTIY
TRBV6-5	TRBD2	ASRPSGSTDTQY
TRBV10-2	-	ASRTWETQY
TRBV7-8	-	ASSPRITPSTDTQY
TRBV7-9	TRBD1	ASSLGQGETDTQY
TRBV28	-	ASSLIQGLF
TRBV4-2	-	ASSQDPSGSTDTQY
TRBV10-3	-	AIRDIMNTEAF
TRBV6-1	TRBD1	ASSRQGANYGYT